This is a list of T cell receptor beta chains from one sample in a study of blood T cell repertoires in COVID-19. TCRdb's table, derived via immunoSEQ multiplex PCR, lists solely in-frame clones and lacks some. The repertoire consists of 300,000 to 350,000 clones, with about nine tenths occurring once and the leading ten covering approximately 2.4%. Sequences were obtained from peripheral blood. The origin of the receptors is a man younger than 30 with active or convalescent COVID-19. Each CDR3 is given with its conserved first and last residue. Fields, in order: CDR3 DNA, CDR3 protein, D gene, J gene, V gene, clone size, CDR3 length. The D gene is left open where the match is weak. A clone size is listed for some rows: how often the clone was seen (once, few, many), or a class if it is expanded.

CDR3nt: TGTGCCAGCAGTGAAACAGACAGGACCTCTGGAAACACCATATATTTT
CDR3aa: CASSETDRTSGNTIYF
d_gene: NA
j_gene: TRBJ1-3
v_gene: TRBV6-1
abundance: NA
len: 16

CDR3nt: TGTGCCAGCAGCTTAGCCGGGACAGGGGAAGAGCAGTACTTC
CDR3aa: CASSLAGTGEEQYF
d_gene: TRBD1
j_gene: TRBJ2-7
v_gene: TRBV7-8
abundance: NA
len: 14

CDR3nt: TGCGCCAGCAGCCAAGGAGGACAGCAAGCTTTCTTT
CDR3aa: CASSQGGQQAFF
d_gene: NA
j_gene: TRBJ1-1
v_gene: TRBV4-3
abundance: NA
len: 12

CDR3nt: TGTGCCAGCTCACCTCAACAGGGGTCCGGTAATCAGCCCCAGCATTTT
CDR3aa: CASSPQQGSGNQPQHF
d_gene: TRBD1
j_gene: TRBJ1-5
v_gene: TRBV18
abundance: NA
len: 16

CDR3nt: TGTGCCAGCAGTAGGGGCGGTCCGGGAGTAAACACCGGGGAGCTGTTTTTT
CDR3aa: CASSRGGPGVNTGELFF
d_gene: NA
j_gene: TRBJ2-2
v_gene: TRBV7-9
abundance: NA
len: 17

CDR3nt: TGTGCCAGCAGCGTAGGCGGGGCTCCTACCCAGCAGTACTTC
CDR3aa: CASSVGGAPTQQYF
d_gene: NA
j_gene: TRBJ2-7
v_gene: TRBV9
abundance: NA
len: 14

CDR3nt: TGTGCCAGCAGCTTGTCTCTAGTCAATGAGCAGTTCTTC
CDR3aa: CASSLSLVNEQFF
d_gene: NA
j_gene: TRBJ2-1
v_gene: TRBV5-6
abundance: NA
len: 13

CDR3nt: TGTGCCAGCAGCTCCAGGATGGCAGGCGCGGAGACCCAGTACTTC
CDR3aa: CASSSRMAGAETQYF
d_gene: NA
j_gene: TRBJ2-5
v_gene: TRBV3-1/TRBV3-2
abundance: NA
len: 15

CDR3nt: TGTGCCAGCAGCGTAGGCGGTGGGGGCGCATATGGCTACACCTTC
CDR3aa: CASSVGGGGAYGYTF
d_gene: NA
j_gene: TRBJ1-2
v_gene: TRBV9
abundance: NA
len: 15

CDR3nt: TGTGCCAGCAGTCCGGGGTTCTCCTACGAGCAGTACTTC
CDR3aa: CASSPGFSYEQYF
d_gene: NA
j_gene: TRBJ2-7
v_gene: TRBV27
abundance: NA
len: 13

CDR3nt: TGTGCCAGCAGTACCGGGAGAGGGCCGAACAATGAGCAGTTCTTC
CDR3aa: CASSTGRGPNNEQFF
d_gene: NA
j_gene: TRBJ2-1
v_gene: TRBV6-5
abundance: NA
len: 15

CDR3nt: TGTGCCAGCAGCCCCAATGTGGGCCTTCGGGGCTACACCTTC
CDR3aa: CASSPNVGLRGYTF
d_gene: NA
j_gene: TRBJ1-2
v_gene: TRBV7-6
abundance: NA
len: 14

CDR3nt: TGTGCCTGTTGCCAGGGGGCCGATCAGCCCCAGCATTTT
CDR3aa: CACCQGADQPQHF
d_gene: TRBD1
j_gene: TRBJ1-5
v_gene: TRBV2
abundance: NA
len: 13

CDR3nt: TGTGCCAGCTCACCTAGGACAGGGGGTCGTAACTATGGCTACACCTTC
CDR3aa: CASSPRTGGRNYGYTF
d_gene: TRBD1
j_gene: TRBJ1-2
v_gene: TRBV18
abundance: NA
len: 16

CDR3nt: TGTGCCAGCAGCTTAGCCTTAGGGGGTCTCACTGAAGCTTTCTTT
CDR3aa: CASSLALGGLTEAFF
d_gene: NA
j_gene: TRBJ1-1
v_gene: TRBV7-6
abundance: few
len: 15

CDR3nt: TGTGCCAGCAGTTTCGGGACACTGAACACTGAAGCTTTCTTT
CDR3aa: CASSFGTLNTEAFF
d_gene: NA
j_gene: TRBJ1-1
v_gene: TRBV27
abundance: few
len: 14

CDR3nt: TGTGCCAGCAGCCAAAGAGCTAGCGGGGCGGGAGATACGCAGTATTTT
CDR3aa: CASSQRASGAGDTQYF
d_gene: TRBD2
j_gene: TRBJ2-3
v_gene: TRBV9
abundance: NA
len: 16

CDR3nt: TGCGCCAGCAGCCCGGGGACAGTCTACACTGAAGCTTTCTTT
CDR3aa: CASSPGTVYTEAFF
d_gene: TRBD1
j_gene: TRBJ1-1
v_gene: TRBV5-1
abundance: NA
len: 14

CDR3nt: TGTGCCAGCAGCTCCAGCCGAGGGTACGAGCAGTACTTC
CDR3aa: CASSSSRGYEQYF
d_gene: NA
j_gene: TRBJ2-7
v_gene: TRBV7-3
abundance: NA
len: 13

CDR3nt: TGTGCCAGCAGTTACGGGACAGGGGGCGGCTACCAGCCCCAGCATTTT
CDR3aa: CASSYGTGGGYQPQHF
d_gene: TRBD1
j_gene: TRBJ1-5
v_gene: TRBV28
abundance: few
len: 16

CDR3nt: TGTGCCAGCAGTTACTCCGGGTTTTCCTACGAGCAGTACTTC
CDR3aa: CASSYSGFSYEQYF
d_gene: NA
j_gene: TRBJ2-7
v_gene: TRBV6-5
abundance: NA
len: 14

CDR3nt: TGCGCCAGCAGCCTCACGGAGGGAGCCAAAAACATTCAGTACTTC
CDR3aa: CASSLTEGAKNIQYF
d_gene: NA
j_gene: TRBJ2-4
v_gene: TRBV5-1
abundance: once
len: 15

CDR3nt: TGTGCCAGCAGCCCGCGGGACCTACTGATGAACACTGAAGCTTTCTTT
CDR3aa: CASSPRDLLMNTEAFF
d_gene: NA
j_gene: TRBJ1-1
v_gene: TRBV11-2
abundance: NA
len: 16

CDR3nt: TGTGCCAGCAGCGGGGGACAGGCGGGGGCCTACGAGCAGTACTTC
CDR3aa: CASSGGQAGAYEQYF
d_gene: NA
j_gene: TRBJ2-7
v_gene: TRBV7-2
abundance: NA
len: 15

CDR3nt: TGTGCCAGCTCACCATTACAGGGGGGTTTGCATGGCTACACCTTC
CDR3aa: CASSPLQGGLHGYTF
d_gene: TRBD1
j_gene: TRBJ1-2
v_gene: TRBV18
abundance: NA
len: 15

CDR3nt: TGTGCCAGCAGGGGACAGGGAACGACTACAGATACGCAGTATTTT
CDR3aa: CASRGQGTTTDTQYF
d_gene: TRBD1
j_gene: TRBJ2-3
v_gene: TRBV2
abundance: NA
len: 15

CDR3nt: TGTGCCAGCAGCTTCGGGACAGGGGGCGGCTACACCTTC
CDR3aa: CASSFGTGGGYTF
d_gene: TRBD1
j_gene: TRBJ1-2
v_gene: TRBV7-8
abundance: NA
len: 13

CDR3nt: TGTGCCAGCAGCCAGGGACATAAGCAGTTCTTC
CDR3aa: CASSQGHKQFF
d_gene: NA
j_gene: TRBJ2-1
v_gene: TRBV3-1/TRBV3-2
abundance: once
len: 11

CDR3nt: TGTGCCACCAGTGGGGGCGGGGATCAGCCCCAGCATTTT
CDR3aa: CATSGGGDQPQHF
d_gene: NA
j_gene: TRBJ1-5
v_gene: TRBV24-1
abundance: NA
len: 13

CDR3nt: TGTGCCAGTAGCCCGGATGGCGCGGATAATTCACCCCTCCACTTT
CDR3aa: CASSPDGADNSPLHF
d_gene: NA
j_gene: TRBJ1-6
v_gene: TRBV19
abundance: NA
len: 15

CDR3nt: TGTGCCAGCAGTTACAGGGCCCCGGCGCCGAATCAGCCCCAGCATTTT
CDR3aa: CASSYRAPAPNQPQHF
d_gene: NA
j_gene: TRBJ1-5
v_gene: TRBV2
abundance: NA
len: 16

CDR3nt: TGTGCCAGCAGCCCATACGGGACACTGGGGGAAAAACTGTTTTTT
CDR3aa: CASSPYGTLGEKLFF
d_gene: NA
j_gene: TRBJ1-4
v_gene: TRBV9
abundance: NA
len: 15

CDR3nt: TGCGCCAGCAGTGATCCGACAGGACCTCTTGGGTTTGGAAACACCATATATTTT
CDR3aa: CASSDPTGPLGFGNTIYF
d_gene: NA
j_gene: TRBJ1-3
v_gene: TRBV10-2
abundance: NA
len: 18

CDR3nt: TGTGCCAGCAGCTTGGCCGGTTTAGCGGGTAACCGCCGCGATACGCAGTATTTT
CDR3aa: CASSLAGLAGNRRDTQYF
d_gene: TRBD2
j_gene: TRBJ2-3
v_gene: TRBV5-5
abundance: NA
len: 18

CDR3nt: TGTGCCAGCAGCTCGGGACAGGGAGGCTGGGCGGTTGAAGCTTTCTTT
CDR3aa: CASSSGQGGWAVEAFF
d_gene: TRBD1
j_gene: TRBJ1-1
v_gene: TRBV7-6
abundance: NA
len: 16

CDR3nt: TGTGCCAGCAGCCCGGAGGTCTTGAGGGAGCAGTACTTC
CDR3aa: CASSPEVLREQYF
d_gene: NA
j_gene: TRBJ2-7
v_gene: TRBV5-5
abundance: NA
len: 13

CDR3nt: TGTGCCAGCAGTCCTAGACAATCCGGCAGGGACTACGAGCAGTACTTC
CDR3aa: CASSPRQSGRDYEQYF
d_gene: NA
j_gene: TRBJ2-7
v_gene: TRBV27
abundance: NA
len: 16

CDR3nt: TGCGCCAGCAGCCAAGAACCAGGGGCGGGTGAGACCCAGTACTTC
CDR3aa: CASSQEPGAGETQYF
d_gene: NA
j_gene: TRBJ2-5
v_gene: TRBV4-3
abundance: once
len: 15

CDR3nt: TGTGCCAGCAGCCGTTCGGGACTAGTGAAACCTAATGAGCAGTTCTTC
CDR3aa: CASSRSGLVKPNEQFF
d_gene: TRBD2
j_gene: TRBJ2-1
v_gene: TRBV7-9
abundance: NA
len: 16

CDR3nt: TGTGCCAGCAGCTTGGACTTATCCTTTGAAGCTTTCTTT
CDR3aa: CASSLDLSFEAFF
d_gene: NA
j_gene: TRBJ1-1
v_gene: TRBV5-5
abundance: NA
len: 13

CDR3nt: TGTGCCAGCGGGAACCGGACAGGCTTCGCAGCCCAGCATTTT
CDR3aa: CASGNRTGFAAQHF
d_gene: TRBD1
j_gene: TRBJ1-5
v_gene: TRBV18
abundance: NA
len: 14

CDR3nt: TGTGCCAGCGAGGCTAGCGGGATTGGAGAGACCCAGTACTTC
CDR3aa: CASEASGIGETQYF
d_gene: TRBD2
j_gene: TRBJ2-5
v_gene: TRBV2
abundance: NA
len: 14

CDR3nt: TGTGCCAGCAGCAACACCCCTAGCGGGAGGGAGACCCAGTACTTC
CDR3aa: CASSNTPSGRETQYF
d_gene: NA
j_gene: TRBJ2-5
v_gene: TRBV21-1
abundance: NA
len: 15

CDR3nt: TGTGCCACCAGTGAGGGGACTAGCGGGTTATACAATGAGCAGTTCTTC
CDR3aa: CATSEGTSGLYNEQFF
d_gene: TRBD2
j_gene: TRBJ2-1
v_gene: TRBV24-1
abundance: NA
len: 16

CDR3nt: TGCAGTGTCGGAGGTCCTGAAGCTTTCTTT
CDR3aa: CSVGGPEAFF
d_gene: NA
j_gene: TRBJ1-1
v_gene: TRBV20-1
abundance: NA
len: 10

CDR3nt: TGCGCCAGCAGCCCCGGGGGTGGTAACTCCTACGAGCAGTACTTC
CDR3aa: CASSPGGGNSYEQYF
d_gene: NA
j_gene: TRBJ2-7
v_gene: TRBV4-1
abundance: NA
len: 15

CDR3nt: TGTGCCAGCAGCCATGGCCCGTCCTACGAGCAGTACTTC
CDR3aa: CASSHGPSYEQYF
d_gene: NA
j_gene: TRBJ2-7
v_gene: TRBV4-2
abundance: once
len: 13

CDR3nt: TGCAGCGTTGAAATGGCAGGCGAGACCTACGAGCAGTACTTC
CDR3aa: CSVEMAGETYEQYF
d_gene: NA
j_gene: TRBJ2-7
v_gene: TRBV29-1
abundance: NA
len: 14

CDR3nt: TGTGCCAGCAGTGATGGGACAGGGGGAGGTGAAAAACTGTTTTTT
CDR3aa: CASSDGTGGGEKLFF
d_gene: TRBD1
j_gene: TRBJ1-4
v_gene: TRBV6-1
abundance: NA
len: 15

CDR3nt: TGTGCCACCAAATTTAAGGGGTTCGGCACTGAAGCTTTCTTT
CDR3aa: CATKFKGFGTEAFF
d_gene: NA
j_gene: TRBJ1-1
v_gene: TRBV24-1
abundance: once
len: 14

CDR3nt: TGCGCCAGCAGCCCGGGATGGCTGGGGAATAGACAAGAGACCCAGTACTTC
CDR3aa: CASSPGWLGNRQETQYF
d_gene: NA
j_gene: TRBJ2-5
v_gene: TRBV5-1
abundance: NA
len: 17

CDR3nt: TGTGCCAGCAGCCCGCGTGCGGGTTCTATCACAGATACGCAGTATTTT
CDR3aa: CASSPRAGSITDTQYF
d_gene: NA
j_gene: TRBJ2-3
v_gene: TRBV11-2
abundance: NA
len: 16

CDR3nt: TGCGCCAGCAGCCAAGGGAGGGGACAGGGGGCGTGGGAGCAGTACTTC
CDR3aa: CASSQGRGQGAWEQYF
d_gene: TRBD1
j_gene: TRBJ2-7
v_gene: TRBV4-1
abundance: NA
len: 16

CDR3nt: TGTGCCAGTAGTACCTACTACACTAACGCATACGAGCAGTACTTC
CDR3aa: CASSTYYTNAYEQYF
d_gene: NA
j_gene: TRBJ2-7
v_gene: TRBV19
abundance: once
len: 15